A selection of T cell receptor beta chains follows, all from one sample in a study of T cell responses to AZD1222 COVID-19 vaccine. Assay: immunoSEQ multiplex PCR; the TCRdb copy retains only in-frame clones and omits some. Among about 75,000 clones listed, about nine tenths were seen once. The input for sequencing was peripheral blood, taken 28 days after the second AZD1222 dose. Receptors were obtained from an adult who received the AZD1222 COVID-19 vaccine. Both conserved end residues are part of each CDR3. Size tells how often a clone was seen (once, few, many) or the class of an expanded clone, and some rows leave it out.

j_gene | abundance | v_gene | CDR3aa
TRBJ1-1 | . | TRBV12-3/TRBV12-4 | CASSFRDTEAFF
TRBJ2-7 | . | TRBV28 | CASSSIAGGHYEQYF
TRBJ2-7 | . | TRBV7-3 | CASSFMGARSEQYF
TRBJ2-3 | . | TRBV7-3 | CASSRGPIGDTQYF
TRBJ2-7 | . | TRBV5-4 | CASSQAGGLEQYF
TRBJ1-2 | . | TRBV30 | CAWRAGREKGYTF
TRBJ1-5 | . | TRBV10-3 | CAISESTGGVSQPQHF
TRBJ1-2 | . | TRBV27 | CASSGTGLSGYTF
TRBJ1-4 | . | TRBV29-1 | CSVEGTGVEKLFF
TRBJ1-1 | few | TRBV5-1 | CASSLGMVNTEAFF
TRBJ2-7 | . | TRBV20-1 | CSASRGGSIYEQYF
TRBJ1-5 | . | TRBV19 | CASSRGGMIQPQHF
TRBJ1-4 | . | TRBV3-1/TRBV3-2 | CASSLQGGNEKLFF
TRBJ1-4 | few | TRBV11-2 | CASSRPGVQGEKLFF
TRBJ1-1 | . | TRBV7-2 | CASSLTGGKRNTEAFF
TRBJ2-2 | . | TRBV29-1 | CSVEAGGFTGELFF
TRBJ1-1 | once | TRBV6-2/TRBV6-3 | CASSYGRLSEAFF